This TCR beta chain was recorded in a study of T cells in localized non-small cell lung cancer. The V gene lost 5 bases and the J gene lost 1 base, with 14 bases spanning the gap. This CDR3 is 15 amino acids long. The germline CDR1 and CDR2 sequences are SGHVS and FNYEAQ. Study-wide results and caveats: Median detection of top 100 tumor clones in adjacent lung was over 45 clones. Uninvolved adjacent lung showed higher T cell clonality than tumor.

Relative to its sample, this clone is medium-sized (0.01 to 0.1%). Its specificity is unknown. This table comes from immunoSEQ multiplex PCR, and its TCRdb copy is limited to in-frame clones, with some not included. The sample carries 2,500 to 3,000 clones, more than 25% recorded once. Specimen: lung tumor tissue, collected before any cancer treatment. The chain is built from TRBV7-6 and TRBJ2-5; D not resolved. The TCR comes from a man aged 40 to 70 with stage II squamous cell lung carcinoma. The CDR3 protein is CASSLSYSPQETQYF. The DNA for the CDR3 is TGTGCCAGCAGCCTTTCTTACAGCCCCCAAGAGACCCAGTACTTC.